A single sample is the source of the 20 T cell receptor beta chains below, sequenced in a study of T cell repertoires in cytomegalovirus infection. TCRdb called the reads again in MiXCR, with one record for every CDR3 protein. The data hold around 530,000 distinct CDR3 sequences, with approximately 17% observed a single time. The sequencing sample was made of CD8+ T cells from PBMCs. The receptors were gathered from a human donor in good health (CMV status not recorded). Some clones in this sample may be carry-over from other donors' samples.

There are a few counts of this clonotype. The gene calls are TRBV6-1 and TRBJ1-1; TRBD1 aligns across 7 bases. The CDR3 runs 17 residues. CDR1 is MNHNS and CDR2 is SASEGT in the germline V gene. Unmatched junction bases numbered 15, after V lost 6 bases and J lost 2 bases. The CDR3 spells CASSPTGQSRLNTEAFF. The CDR3 nucleotides are TGTGCCAGCAGCCCAACGGGACAGTCCAGACTCAACACTGAAGCTTTCTTT.

The chain uses TRBV2 and TRBJ1-2; no definite D call. V lost 5 bases, J lost 6 bases, and 19 bases lay in between. Germline loops: CDR1 SNHLY, CDR2 FYNNEI. The CDR3 runs 15 residues. CDR3 coding DNA: TGTGCCAGCAGTTATGGACTATTGGAGGATGATGGCTACACCTTC. Translating gives CASSYGLLEDDGYTF.

This clonotype was detected a few times. The V gene is TRBV2, the J gene TRBJ1-1; possibly TRBD1 for D (5 bases). This CDR3 spans 15 amino acids. Trimming removed 1 base at V and 4 bases at J, with 13 bases between. Looked up from germline, CDR1 is SNHLY and CDR2 is FYNNEI. The CDR3 here is CASSEEGVRVTEAFF. CDR3 in DNA: TGTGCCAGCAGTGAAGAAGGGGTGAGAGTCACTGAAGCTTTCTTT.

At least ten counts were recorded for this clonotype. The chain carries TRBV28 and TRBJ2-1; the match to TRBD2 covers 15 bases. V lost 4 bases and J lost 3; bases outside the gene matches: 16. This CDR3 comprises 21 residues. The germline V gene has CDR1 MDHEN and CDR2 SYDVKM. The CDR3 sequence: CASSWDRTSGRATAIYNEQFF. The CDR3, as DNA: TGTGCCAGCAGTTGGGATCGGACTAGCGGGAGGGCCACTGCAATCTACAATGAGCAGTTCTTC.

Note on this clonotype: The germline gene is not matched at one end of the junction; a read error may be the cause. This rearrangement joins TRBV7-6 to TRBJ1-1; D remains unclear. Germline V gene sequence: CDR1 SGHVS, CDR2 FNYEAQ. The CDR3 is made up of 12 amino acids. This CDR3 is CTSIGPGTEAFF. DNA for the CDR3: TGTACCAGCATCGGACCGGGCACTGAAGCTTTCTTT.

This clonotype was detected a few times. The V call is TRBV9, the J call TRBJ2-3, with a weak D call TRBD2 (7 bases). Per the germline V gene, CDR1 is SGDLS and CDR2 is YYNGEE. CDR3 length: 17 residues. Trimming shortened V by 0 bases and J by 3 bases, and 17 bases separated the two germline ends. The CDR3 reads CASSVGGGATGTDTQYF. The CDR3 bases are TGTGCCAGCAGCGTAGGGGGAGGGGCAACAGGGACAGATACGCAGTATTTT.

This chain links TRBV4-2 with TRBJ2-7; 11 bases are a match to TRBD2. There are 18 residues in the CDR3. The germline CDR1 and CDR2 sequences are LGHNA and YNFKEQ. J gave up 2 bases and V 0 bases, and 9 bases lay outside the gene matches. For the CDR3, the DNA is TGTGCCAGCAGCCAAGATCCTAGCGGGGGGTCCTATACCTACGAGCAGTACTTC. The encoded protein is CASSQDPSGGSYTYEQYF.

This clonotype was picked up many times. The chain couples TRBV7-9 to TRBJ1-1; D ambiguous. Germline values: CDR1 SEHNR, CDR2 FQNEAQ (reference sequence). This CDR3 is built from 11 residues. Trimming stripped 5 bases from V and 6 bases from J, with 7 bases between. The CDR3: CASSIPAEAFF. CDR3 DNA sequence: TGTGCCAGCAGCATTCCGGCTGAAGCTTTCTTT.

V is TRBV5-1 and J is TRBJ2-1; perhaps TRBD1 as D (6 bases). With 4 bases removed from V and 0 bases from J, the gap between germline ends came to 14 bases. This CDR3 has 16 residues. The germline gives CDR1 SGHRS, CDR2 YFSETQ. The CDR3 DNA sequence: TGCGCCAGCAGCCCTGGCGGACAGAGCTCCTACAATGAGCAGTTCTTC. This encodes CASSPGGQSSYNEQFF.

The sample holds many counts of this clonotype. The rearrangement links TRBV7-9 to TRBJ2-7, with 7 bases lining up with TRBD1. With 5 bases clipped from V and 2 bases from J, the junction kept 3 bases outside the gene matches. This CDR3 is 13 amino acids long. Germline V gene data show CDR1 as SEHNR and CDR2 as FQNEAQ (reference sequence). The CDR3 region is CASSRQGTYEQYF. The CDR3 bases are TGTGCCAGCAGCCGACAGGGAACCTACGAGCAGTACTTC.

Only a few counts were recorded for this clonotype. The chain employs TRBV6-1 and TRBJ2-5; D possibly uses TRBD1 or TRBD2 (6 bases each). V shed 8 bases and J shed 3 bases, with 19 bases lying between them. The CDR3 runs to 15 residues. CDR1 is MNHNS and CDR2 is SASEGT in the germline V gene. The CDR3 spells CASRTRLGGKETQYF. CDR3 coding DNA: TGTGCCAGCCGAACCCGACTAGGGGGGAAAGAGACCCAGTACTTC.

This clonotype came up a few times. The chain carries TRBV12-3 or TRBV12-4 and TRBJ2-2; 7 positions agree with TRBD2. This CDR3 spans 13 amino acids. Trimming cost V 5 bases and J 8 bases; bases outside gene matches: 5. The CDR3 here is CASSRGEGGELFF. CDR3 nucleotides: TGTGCCAGCAGTCGAGGGGAGGGAGGGGAGCTGTTTTTT.

As for this clonotype: A much larger clone is a single base away; this may be a read error. Here the CDR3 omits its conserved ending phenylalanine or tryptophan, so a read error is the likely source. V gene TRBV28 combines with J gene TRBJ2-7, with D maybe TRBD1 (5 bases). Trimming pared 3 bases from V and 3 bases from J, leaving 15 bases between. Per the germline V gene, CDR1 is MDHEN and CDR2 is SYDVKM. The CDR3 loop spans 15 amino acids. CDR3 amino acids: CASSFGRAGRYEQYL. DNA for the CDR3: TGTGCCAGCAGTTTTGGCAGGGCAGGGCGCTACGAGCAGTACTTA.

This clonotype was seen a few times. The chain employs TRBV14 and TRBJ2-1, with D possibly matching TRBD2 (6 bases). Trimming stripped 1 base from V and 2 bases from J, with 9 bases between. The CDR3 is 15 residues long. Germline values: CDR1 SGHDN, CDR2 FVKESK. The CDR3 DNA sequence: TGTGCCAGCAGCCAAGTAGCGGCCGCCTACAATGAGCAGTTCTTC. Its translation is CASSQVAAAYNEQFF.

V gene TRBV9 combines with J gene TRBJ1-4; possible D gene TRBD1, 6 bases. Germline V CDR1 and CDR2: SGDLS, YYNGEE. CDR3 length: 15 residues. V lost 4 bases, J lost 4 bases, and 14 bases lay in between. The CDR3 spells CASSPGGRDNEKLFF. The CDR3 region has the DNA TGTGCCAGCAGCCCCGGGGGCCGGGATAATGAAAAACTGTTTTTT.

This clonotype was picked up a small number of times. The CDR3 DNA reads TGTGCCAGCAGGACCCAACTAGCGGGGGGGCTCGATGAGCAGTTCTTC. Residues: CASRTQLAGGLDEQFF. The chain carries TRBV27 and TRBJ2-1; TRBD2 matches 13 bases. Losses at the gene ends were 6 bases for V and 8 bases for J; bases not matched to a gene: 10. Per germline, CDR1 MNHEY and CDR2 SMNVEV (reference sequence). This CDR3 has 16 amino acids.

This clonotype was detected ten times or more. The chain carries TRBV28 and TRBJ2-1, with 10 bases that match TRBD1. The junction had 9 bases not matched to a gene; V was cut back by 7 bases and J by 3 bases. The CDR3 loop spans 16 amino acids. Germline values: CDR1 MDHEN, CDR2 SYDVKM. The CDR3 DNA reads TGTGCCAGCAAAACCATGCGGGACAGGGGCTACAATGAGCAGTTCTTC. Translation: CASKTMRDRGYNEQFF.

This chain uses TRBV18 with TRBJ1-4; TRBD1 matches 9 bases. Germline assignment: CDR1 KGHSH and CDR2 LQKENI. With 5 bases clipped from V and 8 bases from J, the junction kept 12 bases outside the gene matches. CDR3 size: 16 residues. The CDR3 nucleotides are TGTGCCAGCTCATCTAACAGGGGGCGGATCAAAGAAAAACTGTTTTTT. It translates to CASSSNRGRIKEKLFF.

This clonotype was observed many times. This chain links TRBV6-1 with TRBJ1-6; 8 bases line up with TRBD1. Germline CDR1 and CDR2: MNHNS and SASEGT. Unmatched junction bases numbered 3, after V lost 4 bases and J lost 10 bases. The CDR3 length is 13 residues. The CDR3 DNA reads TGTGCCAGCAGTGCCGGACAGGGCTCACCCCTCCACTTT. Translated, it gives CASSAGQGSPLHF.

This chain uses TRBV2 with TRBJ2-2, with TRBD1 as a possible D gene (7 bases). The CDR3 sequence is 15 residues long. Trimming cost V 6 bases and J 1 base, with 12 bases left between them. Germline V lookup: CDR1 SNHLY, CDR2 FYNNEI. This CDR3 reads CASRDQGGNTGELFF. CDR3 DNA: TGTGCCAGCAGAGACCAGGGGGGGAACACCGGGGAGCTGTTTTTT.